Presented here are 26 T cell receptor beta chains from one specimen sequenced in a study of T cell responses to AZD1222 COVID-19 vaccine. Repertoires were generated with immunoSEQ multiplex PCR, while TCRdb's copy carries only in-frame clones and drops some. The sample has more than 95,000 clones, over 75% seen once. Sample: peripheral blood, taken on day 0 of AZD1222 vaccination. These receptor sequences come from an adult in good health.

This chain connects TRBV27 to TRBJ1-4; 9 bases agree with TRBD1. Germline-derived CDR1 and CDR2 are MNHEY and SMNVEV (reference sequence). This CDR3 has 14 amino acids. V was pared by 7 bases and J by 9 bases, with 9 bases of the junction left unmatched. The CDR3 sequence is CASTPGQGHKKLFF. The DNA for the CDR3 is TGTGCCAGCACCCCGGGACAGGGTCATAAAAAACTGTTTTTT.

J is TRBJ1-1 and V is TRBV27, with D possibly matching TRBD1 (6 bases). CDR3 length equals 14 residues. The V end was cut by 3 bases, the J end by 4 bases, with 12 bases between. The germline gives CDR1 MNHEY, CDR2 SMNVEV (reference sequence). The CDR3 loop reads CASSLLGGVTEAFF. The CDR3 bases are TGTGCCAGCAGTTTGCTAGGGGGGGTCACTGAAGCTTTCTTT.

V usage is TRBV19 and J usage is TRBJ1-2, with TRBD1 identical over 8 bases. Losses at the gene ends were 4 bases for V and 4 bases for J; bases not matched to a gene: 8. Germline V gene sequence: CDR1 LNHDA, CDR2 SQIVND (reference sequence). This CDR3 region has 15 residues. CDR3 in amino acids: CASSKSRGRSYGYTF. As DNA, the CDR3 is TGTGCCAGTAGTAAAAGCAGGGGGCGGAGCTATGGCTACACCTTC.

The V call is TRBV27, the J call TRBJ1-2; tentatively, D is TRBD1 (5 bases). Trimming removed 5 bases at V and 4 bases at J, with 20 bases between. This CDR3 has 16 residues. Germline V gene data show CDR1 as MNHEY and CDR2 as SMNVEV (reference sequence). In DNA, the CDR3 is TGTGCCAGCAGTCCGGGGTTTGGGGGTCTTCCCTATGGCTACACCTTC. This codes for CASSPGFGGLPYGYTF.

Comments on this clone: Without the conserved terminal phenylalanine or tryptophan, this CDR3 likely stems from a read error. The chain links TRBV6-5 to TRBJ1-6, with 7 bases aligning to TRBD1. From germline, CDR1 is MNHEY and CDR2 SVGAGI. The J segment lost 7 bases and the V segment lost 10 bases, leaving 7 bases of the junction unmatched. The CDR3 loop spans 13 amino acids. In nucleotides, the CDR3 is TGTGCCACCTTGAGGGGGCACAATTCACCCCTCCACCTT. Translating gives CATLRGHNSPLHL.

The chain has TRBV19 and TRBJ1-1; D is possibly TRBD1 (5 bases). With 7 bases removed from V and 5 bases from J, the gap between germline ends came to 14 bases. Germline CDR1 is LNHDA and CDR2 is SQIVND (reference sequence). This CDR3 is 13 amino acids long. The CDR3: CASTNGGRTEAFF. The CDR3 nucleotides read TGTGCCAGTACCAACGGGGGACGGACTGAAGCTTTCTTT.

This chain joins TRBV3-1 (or the pseudogene TRBV3-2) and TRBJ2-1, with a possible D match to TRBD1 (7 bases). Trimming pared 8 bases from V and 6 bases from J, leaving 17 bases between. The V gene's germline CDR1 is LGHDT and CDR2 YNNKEL (reference sequence). The CDR3 is 14 residues long. In DNA form, the CDR3 reads TGTGCCAGCGCCCTCAGGGGGGAGCTCAATGAGCAGTTCTTC. This encodes CASALRGELNEQFF.

The V and J genes are TRBV14 and TRBJ1-2, with D possibly TRBD1 on 5 matching bases. The CDR3 loop spans 15 amino acids. Germline loops: CDR1 SGHDN, CDR2 FVKESK. With 4 bases removed from V and 8 bases from J, the gap between germline ends came to 20 bases. The CDR3 loop reads CASSPRMGVIGGYTF. The CDR3, as DNA: TGTGCCAGCAGCCCTCGGATGGGGGTGATCGGGGGCTACACCTTC.

This clone appeared a single time. The CDR3 DNA reads as TGTGCCAGCACCCGGGACAGCTATGGCTACACCTTC. This translates into CASTRDSYGYTF. This rearrangement joins TRBV12-3 or TRBV12-4 to TRBJ1-2; 7 nucleotides line up with TRBD1. CDR3 length: 12 amino acids. V lost 7 bases and J lost 4; bases outside the gene matches: 3.

The V gene is TRBV7-8, the J gene TRBJ2-1, with D uncertain. Trimming pared 2 bases from V and 6 bases from J, leaving 8 bases between. Germline V CDR1 and CDR2: SGHVS, FQNEAQ. The CDR3 spans 13 residues. The CDR3 loop is CASSLNRANEQFF. CDR3 in DNA: TGTGCCAGCAGCTTAAACCGGGCCAATGAGCAGTTCTTC.

The rearrangement uses TRBV27 and TRBJ1-2, with D possibly TRBD1 on 5 matching bases. There are 14 residues in the CDR3. Looked up from germline, CDR1 is MNHEY and CDR2 is SMNVEV (reference sequence). V lost 6 bases to trimming and J lost 4 bases, with 15 bases between them. CDR3 sequence: CASRPTGGPYGYTF. DNA of the CDR3: TGTGCCAGCAGGCCTACGGGGGGTCCCTATGGCTACACCTTC.

This rearrangement joins TRBV6-5 to TRBJ1-6; D may be TRBD1 (5 bases). Germline V gene data show CDR1 as MNHEY and CDR2 as SVGAGI. V gave up 4 bases and J gave up 14 bases, with 21 bases separating them. CDR3 length: 15 amino acids. The CDR3 loop reads CASSSQQGSGGTLHF. For the CDR3, the DNA is TGTGCCAGCAGTTCCCAGCAGGGTAGCGGTGGGACCCTCCACTTT.

This chain uses TRBV5-1 with TRBJ1-4; TRBD1 might be the D (5 bases). From germline, CDR1 is SGHRS and CDR2 YFSETQ. The CDR3 totals 14 residues. V lost 0 bases, J lost 8 bases, and 11 bases lay in between. CDR3 residues: CASSLEGEGEKLFF. CDR3 nucleotide sequence: TGCGCCAGCAGCTTGGAAGGGGAAGGCGAAAAACTGTTTTTT.

In its sample, this clone was seen once. The chain couples TRBV9 to TRBJ1-2; 7 positions agree with TRBD1. Germline-derived CDR1 and CDR2 are SGDLS and YYNGEE. The CDR3 has 14 amino acids. V was clipped by 3 bases and J by 3 bases; unmatched bases: 5. The CDR3 reads CASSARDRDYGYTF. CDR3 sequence (DNA): TGTGCCAGCAGCGCCCGGGACAGAGACTATGGCTACACCTTC.

The V gene is TRBV12-5, the J gene TRBJ2-3; possibly TRBD2 for D (5 bases). Germline values: CDR1 LGHNT, CDR2 FRNRAP. V was shortened by 0 bases and J by 5 bases, with 9 bases between the two germline ends. This CDR3 has 14 amino acids. Here the CDR3 DNA reads TGTGCTAGTGGTTTGGTACAACTAGGAGATACGCAGTATTTT. This codes for CASGLVQLGDTQYF. Full variable domain (outside the CDR3, taken from reference TRBV12-5 and TRBJ2-3): DARVTQTPRHKVTEMGQEVTMRCQPILGHNTVFWYRQTMMQGLELLAYFRNRAPLDDSGMPKDRFSAEMPDATLATLKIQPSEPRDSAVYFCASGLVQLGDTQYFGPGTRLTVL.

The CDR3 loop is CASSLSRTDYGYTF. Here the CDR3 DNA reads TGTGCCAGCAGTTTATCCAGGACGGACTATGGCTACACCTTC. V is TRBV27 and J is TRBJ1-2; D call uncertain. The CDR3 is 14 residues long. The V gene's germline CDR1 is MNHEY and CDR2 SMNVEV (reference sequence). V lost 0 bases to trimming and J lost 3 bases, with 8 bases between them.

The CDR3 loop is CASSQRQNSGNTIYF. Here the CDR3 DNA reads TGCGCCAGCAGCCAACGCCAGAACTCTGGAAACACCATATATTTT. The chain carries TRBV4-1 and TRBJ1-3; D gene ambiguous. With 2 bases removed from V and 0 bases from J, the gap between germline ends came to 8 bases. Germline loops: CDR1 MGHRA, CDR2 YSYEKL. CDR3 length: 15 residues.

The chain couples TRBV12-3 or TRBV12-4 to TRBJ2-3; D is undetermined. The germline V and J ends were trimmed by 5 bases and 3 bases, with 6 bases remaining between them. The CDR3 has 12 amino acids. CDR3 in DNA: TGTGCCAGCAGTCTCCATACAGATACGCAGTATTTT. It is translated as CASSLHTDTQYF.

V and J are TRBV6-5 and TRBJ2-2, with no clear D. The length of the CDR3 is 14 residues. In germline, CDR1 is MNHEY, CDR2 SVGAGI. V lost 6 bases and J lost 7, with 15 bases in between. This CDR3 reads CASSPAGEVGELFF. CDR3 in DNA: TGTGCCAGCAGCCCGGCTGGGGAAGTCGGGGAGCTGTTTTTT.

The rearrangement uses TRBV11-3 and TRBJ2-1; D is uncertain. The CDR3 totals 15 residues. Trimming cost V 4 bases and J 0 bases, with 10 bases left between them. Germline-derived CDR1 and CDR2 are SGHNT and YENEEA. The CDR3 nucleotides are TGTGCCAGCAGCTCCGGGCTGAGCTCCTACAATGAGCAGTTCTTC. Protein: CASSSGLSSYNEQFF.

V and J are TRBV5-4 and TRBJ2-3; no firm D call. Germline lookup yields CDR1 SGHNT and CDR2 YYREEE (reference sequence). The V end was cut by 0 bases, the J end by 0 bases, with 5 bases between. The CDR3 length is 14 residues. CDR3 protein: CASSLAASTDTQYF. CDR3 sequence (DNA): TGTGCCAGCAGCTTGGCAGCAAGCACAGATACGCAGTATTTT.

This chain joins TRBV20-1 and TRBJ1-1; D is unresolved. Deletions cut 6 bases from V and 3 bases from J, with 8 bases between. There are 11 residues in the CDR3. CDR1 and CDR2 from the germline V gene are DFQATT and SNEGSKA (reference sequence). The chain's CDR3 is CSAPVYTEAFF. The CDR3 region has the DNA TGCAGTGCGCCAGTGTACACTGAAGCTTTCTTT.

The chain is built from TRBV5-1 and TRBJ2-1; maybe TRBD2 (7 bases). Germline V gene sequence: CDR1 SGHRS, CDR2 YFSETQ. Trimming left V 0 bases short and J 9 bases short, with 19 bases between. The CDR3 spans 16 residues. The chain's CDR3 is CASSLGSGGAYGEQFF. CDR3 bases: TGCGCCAGCAGCTTGGGTAGTGGGGGGGCCTACGGTGAGCAGTTCTTC.

V gene TRBV6-5 combines with J gene TRBJ1-2; 7 bases align to TRBD1. With V trimmed by 2 bases and J by 2 bases, 2 bases remained unmatched. This CDR3 contains 14 residues. CDR1 and CDR2 from the germline V gene are MNHEY and SVGAGI. DNA of the CDR3: TGTGCCAGCAGTTACGCGGGACAGAACTATGGCTACACCTTC. Protein product: CASSYAGQNYGYTF.

The chain recombines TRBV12-3 or TRBV12-4 with TRBJ2-5, with a possible D match to TRBD2 (5 bases). Trimming stripped 6 bases from V and 0 bases from J, with 8 bases between. The CDR3 is made up of 13 amino acids. This CDR3 is CASRGSYQETQYF. CDR3 nucleotides: TGTGCCAGCAGGGGGAGTTACCAAGAGACCCAGTACTTC.

This clone was counted between two and nine times. V and J are TRBV7-6 and TRBJ2-5, with a weak D call TRBD2 (5 bases). The CDR3 spans 15 residues. Trimming left V 0 bases short and J 5 bases short, with 13 bases between. Germline CDR1 is SGHVS and CDR2 is FNYEAQ. For the CDR3, the DNA is TGTGCCAGCAGCTTAGCTATTTCTAGCTCCGAGACCCAGTACTTC. This encodes CASSLAISSSETQYF.